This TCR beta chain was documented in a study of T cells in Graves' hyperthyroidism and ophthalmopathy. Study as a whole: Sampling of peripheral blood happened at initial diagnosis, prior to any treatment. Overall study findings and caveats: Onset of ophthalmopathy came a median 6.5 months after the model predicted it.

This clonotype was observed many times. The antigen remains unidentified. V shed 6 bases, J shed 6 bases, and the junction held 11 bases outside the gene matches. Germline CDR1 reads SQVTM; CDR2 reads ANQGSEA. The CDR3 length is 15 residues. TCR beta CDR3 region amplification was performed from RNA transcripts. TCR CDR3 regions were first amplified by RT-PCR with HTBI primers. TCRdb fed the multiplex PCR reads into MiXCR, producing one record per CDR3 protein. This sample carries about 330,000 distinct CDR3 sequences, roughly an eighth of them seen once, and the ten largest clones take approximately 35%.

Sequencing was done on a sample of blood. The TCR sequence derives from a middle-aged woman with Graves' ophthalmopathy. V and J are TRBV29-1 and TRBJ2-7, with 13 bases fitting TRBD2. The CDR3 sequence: CSVAYPLAGGGEQYF. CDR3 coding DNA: TGCAGCGTAGCCTACCCACTAGCGGGAGGGGGCGAGCAGTACTTC.